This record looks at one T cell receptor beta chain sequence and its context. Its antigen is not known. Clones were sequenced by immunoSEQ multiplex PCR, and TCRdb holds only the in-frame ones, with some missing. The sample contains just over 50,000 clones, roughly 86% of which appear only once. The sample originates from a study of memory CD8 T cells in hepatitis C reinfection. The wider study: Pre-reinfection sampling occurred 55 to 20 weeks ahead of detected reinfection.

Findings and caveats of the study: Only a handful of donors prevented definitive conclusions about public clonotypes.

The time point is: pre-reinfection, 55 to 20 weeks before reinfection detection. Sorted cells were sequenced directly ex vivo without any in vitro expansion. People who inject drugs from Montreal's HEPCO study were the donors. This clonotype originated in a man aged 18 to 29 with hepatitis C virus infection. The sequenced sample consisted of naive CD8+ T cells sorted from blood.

CDR3 DNA: TGTGCCAGCAGTTGGGACAGCGATCAGCCCCAGCATTTT. Translated, it gives CASSWDSDQPQHF. The rearrangement uses TRBV6-5 and TRBJ1-5, with 7 bases lining up with TRBD1. J was trimmed by 5 bases and V by 4 bases; bases with no gene match: 2. Germline V gene lookup returns CDR1 MNHEY and CDR2 SVGAGI. CDR3 length equals 13 residues.